What follows are 4 T cell receptor beta chains derived from one specimen sequenced in a study of human T cells and chemical hapten exposure. As to time point: pre-sensitization, week 0. Documented treatment: therapeutic diphenylcyclopropenone sensitization with weekly scalp DPC. TCRdb fed the RACE reads into MiXCR, producing one record per CDR3 protein. Of some 400,000 distinct CDR3 sequences listed, 5% to 6.5% are singletons. The source was whole blood, collected in connection with sensitization to the hapten diphenylcyclopropenone (DPC). The source of these receptors is a woman aged 45-59 years with alopecia areata. Some clones in this sample may be carry-over from other donors' samples.

This clonotype was observed at least ten times. The CDR3 bases are TGTGCCAGCAGCAAGCCACAGGGGAACACTGAAGCTTTCTTT. Protein product: CASSKPQGNTEAFF. The chain employs TRBV7-8 and TRBJ1-1; tentative D call: TRBD1 (6 bases). The CDR3 consists of 14 residues. CDR1 and CDR2 (germline): SGHVS, FQNEAQ. Between the trimmed V and J ends, which lost 5 bases and 1 base, there was a span of 11 bases.

This clonotype appeared a few times. The chain is built from TRBV5-1 and TRBJ1-1; D gene uncertain. Germline CDR1 SGHRS, CDR2 YFSETQ. Trimming removed 0 bases from V and 4 bases from J, with 10 bases in between. This CDR3 contains 14 residues. CDR3 loop: CASSLEQKATEAFF. In nucleotides, the CDR3 is TGCGCCAGCAGCTTGGAGCAGAAGGCCACTGAAGCTTTCTTT.

This clonotype was counted only a few times. The chain recombines TRBV29-1 with TRBJ1-5; unclear D gene. CDR3 length: 14 residues. The V end lost 1 base, the J end lost 0 bases, and 7 bases lay between the germline ends. The germline CDR1 and CDR2 sequences are SQVTM and ANQGSEA. The CDR3: CSVEVPSSNQPQHF. In DNA form, the CDR3 reads TGCAGCGTTGAAGTCCCCAGTAGCAATCAGCCCCAGCATTTT.

The CDR3 DNA reads as TGCGCCAGCAGCCAACCTATAAAGGACAGCGATGGCTACACCTTC. Its translation: CASSQPIKDSDGYTF. The rearrangement uses TRBV4-1 and TRBJ1-2, with D maybe TRBD1 (6 bases). The V gene lost 2 bases and the J gene lost 6 bases, with 16 bases spanning the gap. Germline V gene sequence: CDR1 MGHRA, CDR2 YSYEKL. There are 15 residues in the CDR3.